This record covers a single TCR beta chain. This clonotype was detected only a few times. Its binding antigen is unknown. Qualities for individual bases were not recorded, and no much larger clone is one base off. The entry originates in a study of T-cell reconstitution after alpha-beta-depleted transplantation in children (dated by TCRdb to the mid-2010s). Describing the broader study: The study quantitatively tracked T-cell immune reconstitution after TCRalphabeta/CD19-depleted allogeneic hematopoietic cell transplantation in children using TCR repertoire profiling.

Receptor amplification or capture employed PCR. Sequencing was performed on an Illumina HiSeq 2500. TCR library preparation used molecular barcoding, with unique molecular identifiers applied to normalize quantification of the TCRbeta repertoire. TCRdb trimmed the raw reads at Q25, called clones with MiXCR and kept productive beta chains. Identical CDR3 proteins give one entry, which carries the most common genes and DNA. Counted in this sample were about 400,000 distinct CDR3 sequences; approximately 20% of them appeared once. The ten most abundant clones make up 3% to 4.5% of the sample. V is cut by 5 bases and J by 4 bases, and the space between the germline ends is 6 bases. Measured from the cysteine to the phenylalanine, the CDR3 is 11 residues long. Only the CDR3 DNA is retained, 33 bases long and in frame from the first base. In the germline V gene (reference sequence), CDR1 corresponds to SEHNR and CDR2 to FQNEAQ.

This receptor was identified in a human donor who donated a stem cell graft to a child with acute myeloid leukemia. Recombination joined TRBV7-9 with TRBJ2-7; the D gene is unclear. The specimen was PBMCs from the stem cell graft donor, collected from the stem cell graft. The nucleotide sequence reads TGTGCCAGCAGCAAGGAGTACGAGCAGTACTTC. The encoded protein is CASSKEYEQYF.